This TCR beta chain was profiled in a study of PD-1 blockade in classical Hodgkin lymphoma. General study results and limits: Patients starting nivolumab less than 1 year after ASCT had lower diversity and were excluded from later analyses.

Each patient experienced a relapse that followed autologous stem cell transplantation, and brentuximab vedotin exposure varied. Some clones are missing from TCRdb's copy, which holds only in-frame ones; the method was immunoSEQ multiplex PCR. The sample holds 45,000 to 55,000 clones, about 84% seen once. Comment on this clone: Its specificity is unknown.

After removal of 4 bases from V and 9 bases from J, the junction contained 12 bases not matched to a gene. The CDR3 loop spans 15 amino acids. Germline values: CDR1 SGHRS, CDR2 YFSETQ. This TCR came from a human donor with classical Hodgkin lymphoma. The V and J genes are TRBV5-1 and TRBJ2-4, with TRBD2 matching 8 bases. The source was peripheral blood mononuclear cells (PBMCs), collected at baseline. In DNA form, the CDR3 reads TGCGCCAGCAGCCCTCCGGACCCCGGGAGGGGCATTCAGTACTTC. Translating it yields CASSPPDPGRGIQYF.